This T cell receptor (beta chain) was identified during a study of T cells in Graves' hyperthyroidism and ophthalmopathy. Stable disease denoted Graves' hyperthyroidism without ophthalmopathy progression within 18 months. Amplified TCR beta CDR3 regions derived from RNA transcripts. When the TCR CDR3 underwent first-round RT-PCR, the HTBI primer set was used. TCRdb reprocessed the multiplex PCR reads via MiXCR and lists one record per CDR3 protein. The data hold some 760,000 distinct CDR3 sequences, with less than 15% observed a single time. V shed 5 bases and J 4 bases; nucleotides not matched to a gene: 8. Germline CDR1 reads SGHRS; CDR2 reads YFSETQ. The CDR3 length is 14 residues.

The sample was blood. The chain employs TRBV5-1 and TRBJ1-1, with TRBD1 matching 7 bases. This TCR was sampled from a young woman with Graves' hyperthyroidism. The CDR3 bases are TGCGCCAGCAGTTCAAGGGGGCAAAGCACTGAAGCTTTCTTT. Protein: CASSSRGQSTEAFF.